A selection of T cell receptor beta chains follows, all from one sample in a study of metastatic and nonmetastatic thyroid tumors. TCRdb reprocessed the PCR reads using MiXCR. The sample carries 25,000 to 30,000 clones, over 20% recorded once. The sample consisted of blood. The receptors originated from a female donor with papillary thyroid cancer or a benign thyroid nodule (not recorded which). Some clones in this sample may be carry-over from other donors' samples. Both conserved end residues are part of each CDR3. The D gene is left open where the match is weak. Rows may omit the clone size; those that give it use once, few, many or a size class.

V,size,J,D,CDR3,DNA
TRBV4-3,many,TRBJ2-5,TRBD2,CASSQDNGLAGEETQYF,TGCGCCAGCAGCCAAGATAATGGCCTAGCGGGAGAGGAGACCCAGTACTTC
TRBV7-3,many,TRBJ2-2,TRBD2,CASSLGLATEELFF,TGTGCCAGCAGCCTGGGACTAGCGACCGAGGAGCTGTTTTTT
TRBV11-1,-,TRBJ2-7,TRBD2,CASSTLLAGGVNEQYF,TGTGCCAGCAGCACCCTACTAGCGGGAGGGGTGAACGAGCAGTACTTC
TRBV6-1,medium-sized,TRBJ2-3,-,CASSKPTGLMGTDTQYF,TGTGCCAGCAGTAAACCGACCGGACTCATGGGCACAGATACGCAGTATTTT
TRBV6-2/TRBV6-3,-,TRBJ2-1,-,CASTAPGPWGEQFF,TGTGCCAGCACCGCTCCGGGACCATGGGGTGAGCAGTTCTTC
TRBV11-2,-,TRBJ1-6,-,CASSLDAGVSPLHF,TGTGCCAGCAGCTTAGACGCAGGGGTATCACCCCTCCACTTT
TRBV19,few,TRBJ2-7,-,CASSIEYGEQYF,TGTGCCAGTAGTATCGAGTATGGCGAGCAGTACTTC
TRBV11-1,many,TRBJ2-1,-,CASSAYNEQFF,TGTGCCAGCAGCGCCTACAATGAGCAGTTCTTC
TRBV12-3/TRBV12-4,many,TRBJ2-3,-,CASRPNHGGRTDTQYF,TGTGCCAGCAGACCAAACCATGGGGGAAGGACAGATACGCAGTATTTT
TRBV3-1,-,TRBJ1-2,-,CASSQGQAISYGYTF,TGTGCCAGCAGCCAAGGACAGGCTATCTCCTATGGCTACACTTTC
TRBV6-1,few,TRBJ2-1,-,CASSGRGRNHNEQFF,TGTGCCAGCAGTGGGAGAGGGAGGAACCACAATGAGCAGTTCTTC
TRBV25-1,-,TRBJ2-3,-,CVRSDGFRGSTDTQYF,TGTGTCAGGAGTGACGGTTTTCGGGGTAGCACAGATACGCAGTATTTT
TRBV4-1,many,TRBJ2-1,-,CASSQLDMISYNEQFF,TGCGCCAGCAGCCAGTTGGACATGATCTCCTACAATGAGCAGTTCTTC
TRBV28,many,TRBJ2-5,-,CASSLGWGNPYQETQYF,TGTGCCAGCAGTTTAGGTTGGGGAAACCCGTACCAAGAGACCCAGTACTTC
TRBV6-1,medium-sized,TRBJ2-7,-,CASNERFTYEQYF,TGTGCCAGCAACGAGCGTTTTACCTACGAGCAGTACTTC
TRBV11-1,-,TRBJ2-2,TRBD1,CASRRDRVEDTWELFF,TGTGCCAGCAGACGGGACAGGGTGGAAGACACCTGGGAGCTGTTTTTT
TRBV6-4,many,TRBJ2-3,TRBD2,CASSEAGGTDTQYF,TGTGCCAGCAGTGAAGCGGGAGGCACAGATACGCAGTATTTT
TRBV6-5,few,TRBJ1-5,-,CASSYNAVVSGNQPQHF,TGTGCCAGCAGTTATAACGCTGTCGTGTCCGGCAATCAGCCCCAGCATTTT
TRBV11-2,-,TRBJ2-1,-,CASSSDREGEQFF,TGTGCCAGCAGCTCGGACAGGGAGGGTGAGCAGTTCTTC
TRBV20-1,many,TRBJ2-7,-,CSASLRPEEQYF,TGCAGTGCTAGTCTAAGACCTGAAGAGCAGTACTTC
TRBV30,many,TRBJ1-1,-,CAWSVWGFVPNTEAFF,TGTGCCTGGAGTGTATGGGGTTTCGTACCGAACACTGAAGCTTTCTTT
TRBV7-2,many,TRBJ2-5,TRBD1,CASRPTGGGETQYF,TGTGCCAGCAGGCCCACAGGGGGCGGGGAGACCCAGTACTTC
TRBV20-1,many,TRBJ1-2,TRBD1,CSARDRGGYGYTF,TGCAGTGCTAGAGACAGGGGGGGCTATGGCTACACCTTC
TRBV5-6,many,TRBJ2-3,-,CASSLNGGRISTDTQYF,TGTGCCAGCAGCTTGAATGGGGGACGGATAAGCACAGATACGCAGTATTTT
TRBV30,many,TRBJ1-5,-,CAWTLGGNNQPQHF,TGTGCCTGGACTCTAGGGGGAAACAATCAGCCCCAGCATTTT
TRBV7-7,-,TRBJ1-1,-,CASRRKGIEAFF,TGTGCTAGCAGACGAAAGGGAATTGAAGCTTTCTTT
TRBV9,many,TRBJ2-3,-,CASSGGFTDTQYF,TGTGCCAGCAGCGGGGGATTCACAGATACGCAGTATTTT